This T cell receptor beta chain stems from a study of spatial heterogeneity in lung cancer. Study information: Each unique TCR and UMI combination was seen more than ten times on average in raw reads.

This CDR3 contains 13 residues. Germline CDR1 and CDR2: KGHSH and LQKENI. Findings and limits, study-wide: Ubiquitous and regional expanded TCR counts mirrored ubiquitous and regional nonsynonymous mutation counts, respectively. Expanded alpha and beta TCR counts within tumors tracked tumor mutation counts.

Remarks on this clonotype: As yet, its antigen is unknown. A much larger clone lies one base from this, so it may be a read error.

The time point is: sample taken at primary tumor resection. Unsorted tumor, nontumor lung tissue or cryopreserved PBMC supplied the whole RNA. TCRdb re-called the 5' RACE reads with MiXCR, one entry per CDR3 protein. The data contain about 11,000 distinct CDR3 sequences, approximately 8% of them seen just once; the ten biggest clones take up about 22%. The source material was lung tumor tissue, sampled at surgery. The clonotype originates from a female donor with early-stage non-small cell lung cancer. This chain links TRBV18 with TRBJ1-2; no definite D call. The CDR3 loop is CAGSALGIYGYTF. CDR3 in DNA: TGTGCCGGCTCGGCTCTAGGAATCTATGGCTACACCTTC.